A single sample is the source of the 19 T cell receptor beta chains below, sequenced in a study of CD8+ T cells in alopecia areata. Once RNA had been extracted, it was reverse transcribed into cDNA to act as the sequencing template. Measured with immunoSEQ multiplex PCR; TCRdb has only the in-frame clones, and not every one. Of about 140,000 clones in the sample, about four fifths were seen once. Specified treatment: oral pan-JAK inhibitor, 5-10 mg twice daily. The material was CD8+ T cells sorted from blood, obtained at week 4, from a patient treated with tofacitinib. Receptors were obtained from a human donor with alopecia areata.

The rearrangement links TRBV29-1 to TRBJ2-7, with 11 positions matching TRBD2. The ends lost 6 bases at V and 4 bases at J; junction bases unmatched: 5. There are 13 residues in the CDR3. Looked up from germline, CDR1 is SQVTM and CDR2 is ANQGSEA. The CDR3 DNA is TGCAGCGTGGGACTAGCGGCAAGGTACGAGCAGTACTTC. Translated, it gives CSVGLAARYEQYF.

The chain has TRBV6-1 and TRBJ2-5; perhaps TRBD2 as D (6 bases). The germline V and J ends were trimmed by 9 bases and 0 bases, with 11 bases remaining between them. The germline V gene has CDR1 MNHNS and CDR2 SASEGT. The CDR3 contains 13 residues. CDR3: CASGREYQETQYF. In DNA form, the CDR3 reads TGTGCCAGTGGCCGGGAGTACCAAGAGACCCAGTACTTC.

The sample holds one count of this clone. The chain recombines TRBV7-8 with TRBJ2-7; D is unresolved. Trimming took off 5 bases at V and 5 bases at J, with 13 bases between the two ends. Germline CDR1 is SGHVS and CDR2 is FQNEAQ. The CDR3 totals 13 residues. CDR3 sequence (DNA): TGTGCCAGCAGCCCTAGTCAGGTAGACGAGCAGTACTTC. Translating gives CASSPSQVDEQYF.

V usage is TRBV4-3 and J usage is TRBJ2-1; D might be TRBD2 (6 bases). The CDR3 spans 15 residues. V was pared by 0 bases and J by 7 bases, with 13 bases between. Germline V CDR1 and CDR2: LGHNA, YSLEER. The CDR3 loop is CASSQDGTSGNEQFF. The CDR3 coding sequence is TGCGCCAGCAGCCAAGATGGGACTTCAGGGAATGAGCAGTTCTTC.

This clone was seen only a few times. Other DNA sequences in this specimen translate into the identical CDR3. The chain carries TRBV5-1 and TRBJ2-7; D is undetermined. Germline CDR1 is SGHRS and CDR2 is YFSETQ. The CDR3 is made up of 13 amino acids. The ends were cut back, 0 bases at V and 2 bases at J, with 6 bases in the middle. In nucleotides, the CDR3 is TGCGCCAGCAGCTTGGAGGTCACCTACGAGCAGTACTTC. Protein: CASSLEVTYEQYF.

The V gene is TRBV29-1, the J gene TRBJ2-7; maybe TRBD1 (5 bases). The CDR3 spans 13 residues. The germline V gene encodes CDR1 SQVTM and CDR2 ANQGSEA. V was cut by 5 bases and J by 2 bases, with 13 bases left in between. The DNA for the CDR3 is TGCAGCGTTTCCCAGGGCGATCCCTACGAGCAGTACTTC. Residues: CSVSQGDPYEQYF.

The rearrangement joins TRBV2 to TRBJ2-7; TRBD2 might be the D (6 bases). This CDR3 has 13 residues. V lost 4 bases, J lost 4 bases, and 11 bases lay in between. Germline V lookup: CDR1 SNHLY, CDR2 FYNNEI. The CDR3 coding sequence is TGTGCCAGCAGTGGGGGGGACGGGTACGAGCAGTACTTC. Its protein product is CASSGGDGYEQYF.

The chain has TRBV4-1 and TRBJ1-1, with 9 bases aligning to TRBD1. Trimming at V came to 4 bases and at J to 2 bases, leaving 8 bases not matched to a gene. CDR3 length equals 16 residues. Germline loops: CDR1 MGHRA, CDR2 YSYEKL. This CDR3 is CASSPLEGQGNTEAFF. In DNA, the CDR3 is TGCGCCAGCAGCCCCCTCGAGGGACAGGGTAACACTGAAGCTTTCTTT.

This rearrangement joins TRBV13 to TRBJ2-7; D is possibly TRBD2 (6 bases). In germline, CDR1 is PRHDT, CDR2 FYEKMQ (reference sequence). The CDR3 length is 15 residues. V dropped 3 bases and J dropped 7 bases, with 19 bases sitting between them. CDR3 DNA: TGTGCCAGCAGCTTCTGGCGCGGGGCGGGTGTGGAGCAGTACTTC. Protein sequence: CASSFWRGAGVEQYF.

This chain links TRBV6-1 with TRBJ1-1; D is ambiguous. The CDR3 loop spans 14 amino acids. Trimming shortened V by 6 bases and J by 4 bases, and 15 bases separated the two germline ends. CDR1 is MNHNS and CDR2 is SASEGT in the germline V gene. In DNA, the CDR3 is TGTGCCAGCAGCGACACCCGGCAGAGCACTGAAGCTTTCTTT. This translates into CASSDTRQSTEAFF.

The V and J genes are TRBV29-1 and TRBJ2-1; possibly TRBD1 for D (5 bases). Germline CDR1 and CDR2: SQVTM and ANQGSEA. The V end lost 3 bases, the J end lost 4 bases, and 19 bases lay between the germline ends. The CDR3 extends over 16 amino acids. The CDR3 sequence: CSVEGRDTFQYNEQFF. The DNA of the CDR3 is TGCAGCGTTGAGGGGCGAGACACCTTTCAATACAATGAGCAGTTCTTC.

This clone has only a few counts. The chain joins TRBV4-1 to TRBJ2-3; weak D call: TRBD1 (6 bases). CDR1 and CDR2 from the germline V gene are MGHRA and YSYEKL. The CDR3 totals 16 residues. V lost 4 bases and J lost 2, with 16 bases in between. The DNA of the CDR3 is TGCGCCAGCAGCCCTAGACACAGGGCAGCCACAGATACGCAGTATTTT. This encodes CASSPRHRAATDTQYF.

The chain employs TRBV5-1 and TRBJ2-2, with TRBD1 as a possible D gene (7 bases). The V and J ends lost 3 bases and 5 bases respectively, with 17 bases between them. CDR1 and CDR2 from the germline V gene are SGHRS and YFSETQ. The length of the CDR3 is 16 residues. The CDR3, as DNA: TGCGCCAGCAGCTGGAGGAGGTCAGGGGGGACCGGGGAGCTGTTTTTT. This codes for CASSWRRSGGTGELFF.

The J gene is TRBJ2-5, the V gene TRBV7-9; the D gene is possibly TRBD1 (6 bases). The CDR3 runs 15 residues. V was shortened by 4 bases and J by 9 bases, with 21 bases between the two germline ends. Germline CDR1 is SEHNR and CDR2 is FQNEAQ (reference sequence). The CDR3 protein is CASSSDHRVAEAQYF. The CDR3 DNA reads as TGTGCCAGCAGCTCCGACCACAGGGTTGCGGAGGCCCAGTACTTC. Full variable domain (outside the CDR3, taken from reference TRBV7-9 and TRBJ2-5): DTGVSQNPRHKITKRGQNVTFRCDPISEHNRLYWYRQTLGQGPEFLTYFQNEAQLEKSRLLSDRFSAERPKGSFSTLEIQRTEQGDSAMYLCASSSDHRVAEAQYFGPGTRLLVL.

In its sample, this clone ranks as large. The rearrangement uses TRBV19 and TRBJ1-6; D is ambiguous. This CDR3 comprises 13 residues. Germline assignment: CDR1 LNHDA and CDR2 SQIVND (reference sequence). V dropped 3 bases and J dropped 13 bases, with 13 bases sitting between them. The CDR3 DNA follows: TGTGCCAGTAGTATGAGTGTCTCTTTGCCCCTCCACTTT. The encoded protein is CASSMSVSLPLHF.

In this sample, this clone turned up once. The chain employs TRBV13 and TRBJ2-7; D is uncertain. This CDR3 has 13 residues. V lost 0 bases to trimming and J lost 6 bases, with 9 bases between them. The germline CDR1 and CDR2 sequences are PRHDT and FYEKMQ (reference sequence). The CDR3 coding sequence is TGTGCCAGCAGCTTAGGTGCGACGGTCGAGCAGTACTTC. This gives the protein CASSLGATVEQYF.

The rearrangement links TRBV5-1 to TRBJ1-1; 11 nucleotides align to TRBD1. Germline V gives CDR1 SGHRS, CDR2 YFSETQ. V gave up 3 bases and J gave up 3 bases; unmatched junction bases: 7. This CDR3 spans 16 amino acids. The CDR3 is CASSWGTGGKDTEAFF. In nucleotides, the CDR3 is TGCGCCAGCAGCTGGGGGACAGGGGGAAAAGACACTGAAGCTTTCTTT. Together with reference TRBV5-1 and TRBJ1-1, the CDR3 gives the full variable domain: KAGVTQTPRYLIKTRGQQVTLSCSPISGHRSVSWYQQTPGQGLQFLFEYFSETQRNKGNFPGRFSGRQFSNSRSEMNVSTLELGDSALYLCASSWGTGGKDTEAFFGQGTRLTVV.

The chain employs TRBV30 and TRBJ1-2, with D possibly matching TRBD1 (6 bases). The germline V gene encodes CDR1 GTSNPN and CDR2 SVGIG (reference sequence). Trimming pared 2 bases from V and 4 bases from J, leaving 14 bases between. The CDR3 covers 14 residues. CDR3 sequence reads: CAWSLGGAVYGYTF. The CDR3 bases are TGTGCCTGGAGTCTTGGGGGGGCAGTCTATGGCTACACCTTC.

This clone was observed a handful of times. The V call is TRBV7-3, the J call TRBJ2-3, with D possibly TRBD1 on 5 matching bases. The CDR3 length is 14 residues. Germline V gene lookup returns CDR1 SGHTA and CDR2 FQGTGA. The V end lost 1 base, the J end lost 4 bases, and 9 bases lay between the germline ends. CDR3 amino acids: CASSLRTIPDTQYF. The CDR3 DNA reads TGTGCCAGCAGCTTAAGGACAATCCCAGATACGCAGTATTTT.